The rows below give T cell receptor beta chains drawn from one sample of a study of graft-versus-host responses after intestinal transplantation. These receptors have no identified antigens. Clones were read by immunoSEQ multiplex PCR, and TCRdb kept only the in-frame ones, dropping some. The data contain 90,000 to 120,000 clones, 87% of them singletons. The starting material was unstimulated CD4+ T cells sorted from spleen or lymph node cells, obtained before intestinal transplant. The receptors were gathered from a human donor who received an intestinal transplant. CDR3s include the opening cysteine and the closing phenylalanine or tryptophan. D genes are given only for firm matches. Clone sizes are given selectively: once, few, many, or a class where the clone is expanded.

V	D	size	J	DNA	CDR3
TRBV5-1	-	-	TRBJ2-7	TGCGCCAGCAGCTTGACTCGACCCCACGAGCAGTACTTC	CASSLTRPHEQYF
TRBV19	TRBD2	-	TRBJ2-5	TGTGCCAGTAAGGAGACTAGCTCTAAAGAGACCCAGTACTTC	CASKETSSKETQYF
TRBV2	TRBD2	-	TRBJ2-5	TGTGCCGGAACCGGGACTAGCGGGGGGGAGGAAGAGACCCAGTACTTC	CAGTGTSGGEEETQYF
TRBV14	-	-	TRBJ1-3	TGTGCCAGCAGCCAAGCAGGAACCTCTGGAAACACCATATATTTT	CASSQAGTSGNTIYF
TRBV6-6	TRBD1	-	TRBJ1-6	TGTGCCAGCACTCGGGACAGCTATAATTCACCCCTCCACTTT	CASTRDSYNSPLHF
TRBV12-5	-	-	TRBJ2-7	TGTGCTAGTGGGATATTGGGACTCCCCATTTACGAGCAGTACTTC	CASGILGLPIYEQYF
TRBV12-2	-	once	TRBJ2-7	TGTGCCCCTAGACTAGCGGGAGGCGACGAGCAGTACTTC	CAPRLAGGDEQYF
TRBV7-2	-	few	TRBJ1-1	TGTGCCAGCAGTCAGATGGGGACTGGATACACTGAAGCTTTCTTT	CASSQMGTGYTEAFF
TRBV30	-	-	TRBJ1-1	TGTGCCTGGAGCTTAGGGCAGGGCGGCACTGAAGCTTTCTTT	CAWSLGQGGTEAFF
TRBV5-4	-	-	TRBJ2-5	TGTGCCACTAGATTCGGGGGTGCAGAGACCCAGTACTTC	CATRFGGAETQYF
TRBV6-1	-	once	TRBJ2-7	TGTGCCATCAATAGATTAGCAGCCTACGAGCAGTACTTC	CAINRLAAYEQYF
TRBV5-4	-	-	TRBJ2-2	TGTGCCAGCAGCTTGTCTGCCCCGTCGTTCGCCGGGGAGCTGTTTTTT	CASSLSAPSFAGELFF
TRBV28	TRBD2	-	TRBJ2-5	TGTGCCAGCAGCTACAGGACTAGCCGGGAGACCCAGTACTTC	CASSYRTSRETQYF
TRBV2	-	once	TRBJ1-5	TGTGCCAGCAGACCCACAGTTAGCAATCAGCCCCAGCATTTT	CASRPTVSNQPQHF
TRBV6-5	-	-	TRBJ2-2	TGTGCCAGCAGTTATTCCGAAGGGGAGCTGTTTTTT	CASSYSEGELFF
TRBV9	TRBD1	-	TRBJ2-3	TGTGCCAGCGGGCGGGACAGGGTGACAGATACGCAGTATTTT	CASGRDRVTDTQYF
TRBV6-5	TRBD1	-	TRBJ2-5	TGTGCCAGCAGTACACAGGGGGAGACCCAGTACTTC	CASSTQGETQYF
TRBV5-4	TRBD2	-	TRBJ2-1	TGTGCCAGCAGCCCAACTAGCGGGAGTTTATATGAGCAGTTCTTC	CASSPTSGSLYEQFF
TRBV5-1	-	-	TRBJ1-6	TGCGCCAGCAGCTTGGCCCGGGACACAAATTCACCCCTCCACTTT	CASSLARDTNSPLHF
TRBV7-7	-	-	TRBJ2-7	TGTGCCAGCAGCTTAGCGAAGGGGGGCTCCTACGAGCAGTACTTC	CASSLAKGGSYEQYF
TRBV28	-	-	TRBJ2-7	TGTGCCAGCAGTTTAGGGAGCTGGGGGACCTACGAGCAGTACTTC	CASSLGSWGTYEQYF
TRBV27	-	once	TRBJ2-5	TGTGCCAGCAGTCGCGGCGGAAAAGAGACCCAGTACTTC	CASSRGGKETQYF
TRBV7-9	-	-	TRBJ1-2	TGTGCCAGCAGCTCCCGGGACAAAACTCACTATGGCTACACCTTC	CASSSRDKTHYGYTF
TRBV6-1	TRBD1	few	TRBJ2-7	TGTGCCAGCAGTGAATACCGGGACAGGGTCCACGAGCAGTACTTC	CASSEYRDRVHEQYF
TRBV2	-	-	TRBJ2-7	TGTGCCAGCAGTGAAGGAAGGACGGTGGACTACGAGCAGTACTTC	CASSEGRTVDYEQYF
TRBV15	TRBD2	-	TRBJ2-2	TGTGCCACCAGCGGCCTGGGACTAGCGTCGGCCGGGGAGCTGTTTTTT	CATSGLGLASAGELFF
TRBV7-3	TRBD1	-	TRBJ2-3	TGTGCCAGCAGCTTAACCTACAGGGGCCCCTCAGATACGCAGTATTTT	CASSLTYRGPSDTQYF
TRBV5-1	-	-	TRBJ1-2	TGCGCCAGCAGCTTGGAACTCGGGCCGGCTAACTATGGCTACACCTTC	CASSLELGPANYGYTF